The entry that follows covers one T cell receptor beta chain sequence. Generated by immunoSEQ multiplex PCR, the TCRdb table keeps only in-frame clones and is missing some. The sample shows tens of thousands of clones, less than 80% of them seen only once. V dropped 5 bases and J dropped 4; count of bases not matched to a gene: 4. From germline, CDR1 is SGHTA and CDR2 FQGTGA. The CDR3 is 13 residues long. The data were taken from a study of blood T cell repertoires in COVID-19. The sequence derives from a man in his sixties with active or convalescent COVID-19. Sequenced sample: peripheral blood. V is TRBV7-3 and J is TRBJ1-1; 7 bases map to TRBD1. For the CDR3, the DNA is TGTGCCAGCAGCGTGACAGGGACCACTGAAGCTTTCTTT. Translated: CASSVTGTTEAFF.